This TCR beta chain was sequenced for a study of cytomegalovirus exposure and HLA in healthy donors. The PCR used 60 Vbeta and 13 Jbeta primers. Only in-frame clones appear in the TCRdb table, and some are missing; sequencing was by immunoSEQ multiplex PCR. The sample has more than 95,000 clones, about 81% seen once. Germline CDR1 and CDR2: SGHNT and YENEEA. The V end was cut by 4 bases, the J end by 3 bases, with 12 bases between. The CDR3 spans 14 residues. Sequenced: PBMCs. The chain links TRBV11-3 to TRBJ1-2; D gene uncertain. This receptor was taken from a woman between 25 and 40 years old in good health and CMV-seronegative. Here the CDR3 reads CASSSFDNYYGYTF. CDR3 DNA: TGTGCCAGCAGCTCCTTCGACAATTACTATGGCTACACCTTC.